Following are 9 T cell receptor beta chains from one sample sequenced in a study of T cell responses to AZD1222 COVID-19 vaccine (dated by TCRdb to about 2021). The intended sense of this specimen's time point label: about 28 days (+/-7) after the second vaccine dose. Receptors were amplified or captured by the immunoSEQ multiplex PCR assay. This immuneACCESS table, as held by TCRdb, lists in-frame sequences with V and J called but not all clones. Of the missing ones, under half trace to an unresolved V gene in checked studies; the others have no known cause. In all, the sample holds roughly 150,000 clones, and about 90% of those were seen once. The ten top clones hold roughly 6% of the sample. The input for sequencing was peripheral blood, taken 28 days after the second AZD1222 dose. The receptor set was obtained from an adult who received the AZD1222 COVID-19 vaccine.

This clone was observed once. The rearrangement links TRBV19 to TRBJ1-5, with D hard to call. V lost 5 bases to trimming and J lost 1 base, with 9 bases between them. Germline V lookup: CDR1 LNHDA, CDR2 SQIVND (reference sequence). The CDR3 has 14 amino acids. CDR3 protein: CASSSSISNQPQHF. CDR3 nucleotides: TGTGCCAGTAGTTCCAGTATAAGCAATCAGCCCCAGCATTTT.

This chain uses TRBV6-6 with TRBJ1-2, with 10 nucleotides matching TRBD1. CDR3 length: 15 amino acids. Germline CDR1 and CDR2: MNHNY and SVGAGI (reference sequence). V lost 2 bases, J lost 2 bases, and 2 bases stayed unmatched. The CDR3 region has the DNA TGTGCCAGCAGTTACGGACAGGGGGGAAACTATGGCTACACCTTC. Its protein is CASSYGQGGNYGYTF.

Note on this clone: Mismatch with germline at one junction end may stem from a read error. The CDR3 bases are TGTGCCAGCAGTCCCGACAGACGACATGGGTACACCTTC. This encodes CASSPDRRHGYTF. The chain recombines TRBV28 with TRBJ1-2; the D gene is possibly TRBD1 (5 bases). CDR3 length equals 13 residues. The germline gives CDR1 MDHEN, CDR2 SYDVKM.

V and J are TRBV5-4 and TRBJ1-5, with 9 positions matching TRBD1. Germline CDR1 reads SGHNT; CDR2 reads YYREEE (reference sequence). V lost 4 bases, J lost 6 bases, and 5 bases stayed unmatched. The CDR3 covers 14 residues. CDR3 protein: CASSPGQGRQPQHF. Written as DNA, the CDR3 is TGTGCCAGCAGCCCAGGACAGGGGCGTCAGCCCCAGCATTTT. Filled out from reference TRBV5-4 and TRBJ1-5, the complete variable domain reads ETGVTQSPTHLIKTRGQQVTLRCSSQSGHNTVSWYQQALGQGPQFIFQYYREEENGRGNFPPRFSGLQFPNYSSELNVNALELDDSALYLCASSPGQGRQPQHFGDGTRLSIL.

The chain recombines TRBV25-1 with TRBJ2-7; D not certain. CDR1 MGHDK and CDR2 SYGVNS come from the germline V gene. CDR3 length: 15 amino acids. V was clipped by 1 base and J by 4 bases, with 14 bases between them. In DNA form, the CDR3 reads TGTGCCAGCAGTGAATGGAATTTTCAGACTTACGAGCAGTACTTC. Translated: CASSEWNFQTYEQYF.

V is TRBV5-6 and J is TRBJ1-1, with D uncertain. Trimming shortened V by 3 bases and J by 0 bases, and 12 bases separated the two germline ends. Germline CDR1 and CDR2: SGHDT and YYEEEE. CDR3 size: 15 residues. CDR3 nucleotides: TGTGCCAGCAGCTCCGCGGGTTCCATGAACACTGAAGCTTTCTTT. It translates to CASSSAGSMNTEAFF.

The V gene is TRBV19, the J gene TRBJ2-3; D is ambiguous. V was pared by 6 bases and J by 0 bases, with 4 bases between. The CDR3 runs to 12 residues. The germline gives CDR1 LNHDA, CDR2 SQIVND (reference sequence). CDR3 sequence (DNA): TGTGCCAGTAGGGACAGCACAGATACGCAGTATTTT. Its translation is CASRDSTDTQYF.

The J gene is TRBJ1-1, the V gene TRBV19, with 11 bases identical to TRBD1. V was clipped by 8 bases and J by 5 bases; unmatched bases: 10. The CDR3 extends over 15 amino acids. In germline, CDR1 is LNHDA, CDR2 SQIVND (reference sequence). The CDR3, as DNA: TGTGCCAGTGGACAGGGGGCGCAGGTAGGAACTGAAGCTTTCTTT. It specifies CASGQGAQVGTEAFF.

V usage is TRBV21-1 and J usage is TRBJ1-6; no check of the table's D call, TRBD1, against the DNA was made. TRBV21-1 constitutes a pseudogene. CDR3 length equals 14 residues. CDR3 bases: TGTGCCAGCAGCAAACAGGGTTGTAATTCACCCCTCCACTTT. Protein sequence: CASSKQGCNSPLHF.